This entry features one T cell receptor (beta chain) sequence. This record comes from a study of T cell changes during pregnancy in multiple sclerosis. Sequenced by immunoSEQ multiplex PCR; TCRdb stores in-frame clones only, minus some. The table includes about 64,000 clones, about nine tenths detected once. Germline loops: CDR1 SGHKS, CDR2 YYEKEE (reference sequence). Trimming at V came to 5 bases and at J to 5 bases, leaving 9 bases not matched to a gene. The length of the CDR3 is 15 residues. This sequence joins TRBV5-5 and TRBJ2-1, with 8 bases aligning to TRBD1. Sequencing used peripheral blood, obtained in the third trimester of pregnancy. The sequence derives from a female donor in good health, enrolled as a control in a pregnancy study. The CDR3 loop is CASRGQDFTNNEQFF. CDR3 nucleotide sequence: TGTGCCAGCAGGGGACAGGACTTTACGAACAATGAGCAGTTCTTC. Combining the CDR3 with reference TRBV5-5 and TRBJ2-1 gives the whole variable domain DAGVTQSPTHLIKTRGQQVTLRCSPISGHKSVSWYQQVLGQGPQFIFQYYEKEERGRGNFPDRFSARQFPNYSSELNVNALLLGDSALYLCASRGQDFTNNEQFFGPGTRLTVL.